In this sample, the clone carrying this T cell receptor beta chain turned up a few times. The germline CDR1 and CDR2 sequences are MGHDK and SYGVNS. This CDR3 comprises 15 residues. V shed 4 bases and J shed 8 bases, with 18 bases lying between them. Pretreatment and on-treatment blood mononuclear cell samples were taken, totaling between 1 and 8 time points per patient. The sample belongs to a study of PD-L1 blockade in urothelial cancer. Across the study: Of some 28 patients, around 26 were males with bladder-origin urothelial cancer. At 6 weeks and at 3 weeks (second dose) after treatment start, blood was analyzed. When blood samples were assessed, the median T cell count was some 140,000.

This table comes from immunoSEQ multiplex PCR, and its TCRdb copy is limited to in-frame clones, with some not included. The repertoire holds some 60,000 clones, with about 82% as singletons. The chain carries TRBV25-1 and TRBJ1-3; perhaps TRBD1 as D (5 bases). Sequencing used PBMCs, obtained around atezolizumab (anti-PD-L1) treatment. This TCR derives from a man aged 50-59 years with urothelial cancer. This CDR3 reads CASSGTLGMSDTIYF. The CDR3 nucleotides are TGTGCCAGCAGTGGGACATTGGGGATGAGCGACACCATATATTTT.